This TCR beta chain stems from a study of CD8 T cells in Susac syndrome. Study outcomes and limitations: As the study acknowledged, the number of individuals who were part of its TCR sequencing and HLA analysis was relatively small.

Sequencing of TCR beta drew on CD8+ and CD4+ T cells from blood. Trimming cost V 1 base and J 2 bases; bases outside gene matches: 5. The germline V gene has CDR1 GTSNPN and CDR2 SVGIG (reference sequence). The CDR3 contains 15 residues. On this clonotype itself: Antigen specificity is unknown.

Random-hexamer reverse transcription was applied to about 0.5 to 1 ug RNA. TCRdb itself ran the immunoSEQ multiplex PCR reads through MiXCR, one entry per CDR3 protein. The sample shows 200,000 or so distinct CDR3 sequences, approximately 94% of them seen only once. The origin of this receptor is a human donor with Susac syndrome. The V and J genes are TRBV30 and TRBJ2-3; 8 bases are a match to TRBD2. Material: CD4+ T cells from PBMCs. CDR3 in DNA: TGTGCCTGGAGTGGTCCGGGACTAGACACAGATACGCAGTATTTT. Residues: CAWSGPGLDTDTQYF.